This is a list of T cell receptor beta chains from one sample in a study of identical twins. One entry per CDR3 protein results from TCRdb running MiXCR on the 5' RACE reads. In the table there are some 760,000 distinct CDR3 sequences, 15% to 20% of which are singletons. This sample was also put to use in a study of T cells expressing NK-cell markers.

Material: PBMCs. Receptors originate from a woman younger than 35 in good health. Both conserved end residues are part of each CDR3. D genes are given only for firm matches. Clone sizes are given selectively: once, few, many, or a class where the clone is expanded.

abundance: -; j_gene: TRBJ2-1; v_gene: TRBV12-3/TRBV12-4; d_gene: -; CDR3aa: CASSLYRRVF; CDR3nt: TGTGCCAGCAGTTTGTATCGGCGAGTCTTC
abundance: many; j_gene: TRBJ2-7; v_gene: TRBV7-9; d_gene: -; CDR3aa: CASSPDTSYEQYF; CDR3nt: TGTGCCAGCAGCCCGGACACCTCCTACGAGCAGTACTTC
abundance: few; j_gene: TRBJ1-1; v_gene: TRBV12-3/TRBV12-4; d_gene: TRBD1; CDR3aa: CASRGQGREAFF; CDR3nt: TGTGCCAGCAGGGGACAGGGAAGAGAAGCTTTCTTT
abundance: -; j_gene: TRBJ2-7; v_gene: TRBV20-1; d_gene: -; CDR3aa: CSANPGHGPYEQYF; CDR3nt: TGCAGTGCCAACCCGGGGCATGGGCCCTACGAGCAGTACTTC
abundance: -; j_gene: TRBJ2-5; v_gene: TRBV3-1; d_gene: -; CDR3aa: CASSLHSRQETQYF; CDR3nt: TGTGCCAGCAGCCTACACAGCCGCCAAGAGACCCAGTACTTC
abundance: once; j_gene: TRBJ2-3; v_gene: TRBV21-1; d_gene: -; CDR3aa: CASSSGLPGLAGAAGTDTQYF; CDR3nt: TGTGCCAGCAGCTCGGGGCTCCCGGGACTAGCGGGAGCGGCTGGCACAGATACGCAGTATTTT
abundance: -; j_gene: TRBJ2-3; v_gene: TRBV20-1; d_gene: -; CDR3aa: CSASGGGNTDTQYF; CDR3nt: TGCAGTGCTTCAGGGGGGGGTAACACAGATACGCAGTATTTT
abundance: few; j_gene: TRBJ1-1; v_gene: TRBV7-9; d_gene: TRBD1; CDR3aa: CASQGQGLVNTEAFF; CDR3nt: TGTGCCAGCCAGGGACAGGGTTTGGTGAACACTGAAGCTTTCTTT
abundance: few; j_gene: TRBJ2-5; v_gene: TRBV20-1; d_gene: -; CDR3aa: CSAIKGFRETQYF; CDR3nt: TGCAGTGCGATAAAAGGGTTTCGGGAGACCCAGTACTTC
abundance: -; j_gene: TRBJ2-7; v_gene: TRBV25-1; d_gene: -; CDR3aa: CASTEITIRGPGSEQYF; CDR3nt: TGTGCCAGCACCGAAATCACGATCCGGGGGCCGGGGAGCGAGCAGTACTTC
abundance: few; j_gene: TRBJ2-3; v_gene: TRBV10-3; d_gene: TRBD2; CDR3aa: CAISGLAGYSTDTQYF; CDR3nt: TGTGCCATCAGTGGACTAGCGGGGTATAGCACAGATACGCAGTATTTT
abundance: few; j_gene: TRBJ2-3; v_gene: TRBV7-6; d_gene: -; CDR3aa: CASSLGLGVRTDTQYF; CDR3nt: TGTGCCAGCAGCTTGGGTCTGGGGGTCCGCACAGATACGCAGTATTTT
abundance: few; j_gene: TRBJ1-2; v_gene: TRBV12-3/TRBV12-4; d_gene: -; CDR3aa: CASSRFFYGYTF; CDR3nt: TGTGCCAGCAGCCGATTTTTCTATGGCTACACCTTC
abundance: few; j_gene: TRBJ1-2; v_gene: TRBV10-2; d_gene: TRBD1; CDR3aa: CATAVLPGGANYGYTF; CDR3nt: TGCGCCACCGCTGTTCTCCCAGGGGGAGCTAACTATGGCTACACCTTC
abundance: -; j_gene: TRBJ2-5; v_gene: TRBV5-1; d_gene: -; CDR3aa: CASSLEGRAGTQYF; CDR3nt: TGCGCCAGCAGCTTGGAGGGAAGAGCAGGGACCCAGTACTTC
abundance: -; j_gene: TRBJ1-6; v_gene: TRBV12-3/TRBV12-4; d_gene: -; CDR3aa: CASSLARISSYNSPLHF; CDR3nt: TGTGCCAGCAGTTTAGCTAGGATCAGCTCCTATAATTCACCCCTCCACTTT
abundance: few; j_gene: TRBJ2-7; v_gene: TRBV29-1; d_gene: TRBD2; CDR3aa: CSVVSIGGLAAQAYEQYF; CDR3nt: TGCAGCGTTGTCTCGATTGGGGGACTAGCGGCCCAAGCCTACGAGCAGTACTTC
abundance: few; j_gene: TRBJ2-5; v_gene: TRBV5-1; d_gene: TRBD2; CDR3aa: CASSFGLAGGNGRETQYF; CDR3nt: TGCGCCAGCAGCTTCGGACTAGCGGGAGGAAATGGAAGAGAGACCCAGTACTTC
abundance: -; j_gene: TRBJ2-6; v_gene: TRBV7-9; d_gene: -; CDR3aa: CASSFGRTSSGANVLTF; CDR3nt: TGTGCCAGCAGCTTCGGACGCACGAGCTCTGGGGCCAACGTCCTGACTTTC
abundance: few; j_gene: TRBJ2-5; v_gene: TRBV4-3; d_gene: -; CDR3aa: CASSQDLGQETQYF; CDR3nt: TGCGCCAGCAGCCAAGATCTGGGGCAAGAGACCCAGTACTTC
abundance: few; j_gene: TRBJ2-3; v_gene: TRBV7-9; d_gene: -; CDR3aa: CASSFFIPTDTQYF; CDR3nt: TGTGCCAGCAGCTTTTTCATTCCCACAGATACGCAGTATTTT
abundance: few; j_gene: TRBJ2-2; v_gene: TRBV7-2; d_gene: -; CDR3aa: CASSLGGGSGELFF; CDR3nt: TGTGCCAGCAGCTTAGGTGGGGGGTCCGGGGAGCTGTTTTTT
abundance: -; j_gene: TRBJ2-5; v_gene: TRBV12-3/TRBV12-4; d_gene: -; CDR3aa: CASSLNQGFQETQYF; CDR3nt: TGTGCCAGCAGTTTAAACCAGGGTTTCCAAGAGACCCAGTACTTC
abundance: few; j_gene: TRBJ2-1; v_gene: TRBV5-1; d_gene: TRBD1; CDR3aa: CASSLAWTGVEEQFF; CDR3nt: TGCGCCAGCAGCTTGGCGTGGACAGGGGTAGAAGAGCAGTTCTTC
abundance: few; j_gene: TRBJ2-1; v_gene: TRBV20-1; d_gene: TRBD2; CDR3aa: CSAKGSSGRPYNEQFF; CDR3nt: TGCAGTGCCAAGGGGTCTAGCGGGAGGCCTTACAATGAGCAGTTCTTC
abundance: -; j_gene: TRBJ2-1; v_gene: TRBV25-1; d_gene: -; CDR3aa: CASSDPRPGVEQFF; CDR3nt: TGTGCCAGCAGTGACCCTCGGCCCGGGGTTGAGCAGTTCTTC
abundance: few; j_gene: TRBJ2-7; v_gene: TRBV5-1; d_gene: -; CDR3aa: CASSLGFDSRPGEQYF; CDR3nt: TGCGCCAGCAGCTTGGGATTTGACAGCCGACCCGGGGAGCAGTACTTC
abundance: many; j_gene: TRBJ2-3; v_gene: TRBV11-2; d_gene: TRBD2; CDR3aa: CASSLVRTASGVGDTQYF; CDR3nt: TGTGCCAGCAGCTTAGTCCGTACCGCGAGCGGGGTGGGAGATACGCAGTATTTT
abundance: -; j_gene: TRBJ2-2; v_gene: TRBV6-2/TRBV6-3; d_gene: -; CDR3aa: CASSYTGPGELFF; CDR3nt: TGTGCCAGCAGTTACACGGGGCCCGGGGAGCTGTTTTTT
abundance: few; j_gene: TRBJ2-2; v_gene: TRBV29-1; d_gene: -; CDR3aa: CSVELRARDSANTGELFF; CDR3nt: TGCAGCGTTGAGTTACGGGCCCGGGACTCCGCGAACACCGGGGAGCTGTTTTTT
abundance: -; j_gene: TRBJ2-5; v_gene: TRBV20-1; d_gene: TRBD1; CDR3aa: CSATRTGVKTQYF; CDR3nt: TGCAGTGCCACCAGGACAGGGGTTAAGACCCAGTACTTC
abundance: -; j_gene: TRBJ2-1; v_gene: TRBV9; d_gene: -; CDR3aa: CASSVAAGDYNEQFF; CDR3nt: TGTGCCAGCAGCGTAGCGGCAGGGGACTACAATGAGCAGTTCTTC
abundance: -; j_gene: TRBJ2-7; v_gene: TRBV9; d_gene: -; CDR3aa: CASSVSGTTSYEQYF; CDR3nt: TGTGCCAGCAGCGTATCCGGGACGACCTCCTACGAGCAGTACTTC
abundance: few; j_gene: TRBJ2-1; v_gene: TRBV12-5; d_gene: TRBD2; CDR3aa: CASGLISLAGVYNEQFF; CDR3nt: TGTGCTAGTGGTTTGATTTCCCTAGCGGGAGTGTACAATGAGCAGTTCTTC
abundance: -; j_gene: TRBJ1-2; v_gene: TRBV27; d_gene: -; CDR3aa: CASSLVQVLDGYTF; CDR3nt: TGTGCCAGCAGTTTGGTACAGGTGCTGGATGGCTACACCTTC
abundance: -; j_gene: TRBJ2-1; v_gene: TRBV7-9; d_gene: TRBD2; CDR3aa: CASSLVGRLAGNNEQFF; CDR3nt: TGTGCCAGCAGCTTAGTAGGGCGACTAGCGGGTAATAATGAGCAGTTCTTC
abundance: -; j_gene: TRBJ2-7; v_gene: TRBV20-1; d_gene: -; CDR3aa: CSAQEGTYYEQYF; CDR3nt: TGCAGTGCTCAGGAGGGAACCTACTACGAGCAGTACTTC
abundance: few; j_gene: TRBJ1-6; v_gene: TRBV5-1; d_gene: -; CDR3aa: CASSRDGVDSPLHF; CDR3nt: TGCGCCAGCAGCAGGGACGGTGTAGATTCACCCCTCCACTTT
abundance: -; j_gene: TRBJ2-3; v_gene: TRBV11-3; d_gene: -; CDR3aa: CASSPQGLGFITDTQYF; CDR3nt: TGTGCCAGCAGCCCCCAAGGGTTGGGATTCATCACAGATACGCAGTATTTT
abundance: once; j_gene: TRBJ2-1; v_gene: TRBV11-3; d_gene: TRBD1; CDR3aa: CASSPGSGGFHNEQFF; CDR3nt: TGTGCCAGCAGCCCCGGATCAGGGGGCTTTCACAATGAGCAGTTCTTC
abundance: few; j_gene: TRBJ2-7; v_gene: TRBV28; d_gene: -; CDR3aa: CASKLSGLYEQYF; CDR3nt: TGTGCCAGCAAACTCTCGGGACTCTACGAGCAGTACTTC
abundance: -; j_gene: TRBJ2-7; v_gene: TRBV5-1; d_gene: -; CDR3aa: CASSLLDTYEQYF; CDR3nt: TGCGCCAGCAGCTTGCTGGACACCTACGAGCAGTACTTC
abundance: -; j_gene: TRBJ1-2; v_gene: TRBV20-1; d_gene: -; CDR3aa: CSARSLNYGYTF; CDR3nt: TGCAGTGCTAGAAGTCTTAACTATGGCTACACCTTC
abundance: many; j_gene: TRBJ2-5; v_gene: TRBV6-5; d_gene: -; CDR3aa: CASSYSLGETETQYF; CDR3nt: TGTGCCAGCAGTTACTCTTTGGGAGAGACGGAGACCCAGTACTTC
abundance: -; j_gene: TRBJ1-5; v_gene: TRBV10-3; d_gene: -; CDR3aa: CAISPTAGSGQPQHF; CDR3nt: TGTGCCATCAGTCCCACCGCCGGTAGTGGTCAGCCCCAGCATTTT
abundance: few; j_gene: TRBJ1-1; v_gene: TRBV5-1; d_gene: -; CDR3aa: CASSFLGPGEAEAFF; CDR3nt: TGCGCCAGCAGCTTCCTGGGCCCGGGGGAGGCTGAAGCTTTCTTT
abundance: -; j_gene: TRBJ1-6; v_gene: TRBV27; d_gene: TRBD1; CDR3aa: CASSLSRQGGNSPLHF; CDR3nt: TGTGCCAGCAGTTTATCGAGACAGGGGGGGAATTCACCCCTCCACTTT
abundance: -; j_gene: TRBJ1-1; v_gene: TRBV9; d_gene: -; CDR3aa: CASSVAGMNTEAFF; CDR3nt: TGTGCCAGCAGCGTAGCCGGAATGAACACTGAAGCTTTCTTT
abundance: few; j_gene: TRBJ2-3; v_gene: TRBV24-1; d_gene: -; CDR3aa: CATSGQTDTQYF; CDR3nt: TGTGCCACCAGTGGTCAAACAGATACGCAGTATTTT
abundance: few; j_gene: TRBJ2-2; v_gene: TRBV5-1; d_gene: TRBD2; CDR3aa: CASSPLAGESGELFF; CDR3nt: TGCGCCAGCAGCCCGCTAGCGGGGGAATCCGGGGAGCTGTTTTTT
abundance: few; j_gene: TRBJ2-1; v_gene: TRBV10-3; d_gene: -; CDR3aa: CAGGASGNEQFF; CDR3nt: TGTGCCGGAGGGGCCTCGGGGAATGAGCAGTTCTTC